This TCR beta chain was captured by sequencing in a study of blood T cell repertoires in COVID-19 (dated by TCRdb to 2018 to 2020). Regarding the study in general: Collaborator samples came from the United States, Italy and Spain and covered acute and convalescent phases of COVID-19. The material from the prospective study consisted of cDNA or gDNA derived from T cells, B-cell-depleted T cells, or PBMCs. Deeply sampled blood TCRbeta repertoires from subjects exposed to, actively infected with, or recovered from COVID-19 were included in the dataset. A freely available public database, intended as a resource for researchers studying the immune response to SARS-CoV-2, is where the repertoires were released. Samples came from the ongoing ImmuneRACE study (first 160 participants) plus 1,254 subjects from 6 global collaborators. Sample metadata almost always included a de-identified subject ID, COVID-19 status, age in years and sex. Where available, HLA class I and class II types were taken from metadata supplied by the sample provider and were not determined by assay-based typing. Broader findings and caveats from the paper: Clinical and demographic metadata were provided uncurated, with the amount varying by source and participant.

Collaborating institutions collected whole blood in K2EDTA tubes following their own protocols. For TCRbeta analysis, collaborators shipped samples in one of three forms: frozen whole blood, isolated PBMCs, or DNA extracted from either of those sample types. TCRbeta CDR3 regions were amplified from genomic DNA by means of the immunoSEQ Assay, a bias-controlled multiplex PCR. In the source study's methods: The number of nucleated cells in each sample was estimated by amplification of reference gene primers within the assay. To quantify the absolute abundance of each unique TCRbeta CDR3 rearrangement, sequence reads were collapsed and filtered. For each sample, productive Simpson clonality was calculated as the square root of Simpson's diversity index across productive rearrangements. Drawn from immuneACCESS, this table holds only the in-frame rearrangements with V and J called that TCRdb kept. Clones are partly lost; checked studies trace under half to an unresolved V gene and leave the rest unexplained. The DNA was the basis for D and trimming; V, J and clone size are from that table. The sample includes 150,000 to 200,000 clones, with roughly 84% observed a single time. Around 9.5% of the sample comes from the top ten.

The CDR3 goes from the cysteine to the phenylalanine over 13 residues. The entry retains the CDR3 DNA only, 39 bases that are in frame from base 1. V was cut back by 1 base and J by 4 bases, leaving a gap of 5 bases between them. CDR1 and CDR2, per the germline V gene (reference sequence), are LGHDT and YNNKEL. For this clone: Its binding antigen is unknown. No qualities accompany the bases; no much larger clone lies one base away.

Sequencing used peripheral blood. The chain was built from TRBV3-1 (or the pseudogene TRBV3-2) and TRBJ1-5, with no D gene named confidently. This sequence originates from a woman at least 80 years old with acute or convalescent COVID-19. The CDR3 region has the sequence CASSQAGNQPQHF. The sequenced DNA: TGTGCCAGCAGCCAAGCGGGGAATCAGCCCCAGCATTTT.